Presented here are 17 T cell receptor beta chains from one specimen sequenced in a study of blood T cells in healthy people across ages. Using a J-beta primer mix together with a sample-barcoded 5' primer, a second PCR was run for roughly 6 to 12 cycles. TCRdb processed the 5' RACE reads anew with MiXCR; each CDR3 protein has one entry. The repertoire includes approximately 1,100,000 distinct CDR3 sequences, over 35% of them detected once, and 15% to 20% sits in the top ten. Input material: blood. These receptors all come from a woman in her sixties in good health.

The chain is built from TRBV25-1 and TRBJ2-7; D is ambiguous. V lost 6 bases, J lost 2 bases, and 14 bases lay in between. CDR1 and CDR2 (germline): MGHDK, SYGVNS. The CDR3 spans 14 residues. CDR3 protein: CASRALTSPYEQYF. The CDR3 DNA sequence: TGTGCCAGCAGGGCCCTTACCAGCCCCTACGAGCAGTACTTC.

Details on this clonotype: A much larger clone differs from this one at a single base, so this may be a read error. The chain links TRBV5-6 to TRBJ2-1; no clear D gene. The CDR3 totals 13 residues. In germline, CDR1 is SGHDT, CDR2 YYEEEE. The CDR3 DNA follows: TGTACCAGCAGCGTAGGTTACTACAATGAGCAGTTCTTC. Encoded protein: CTSSVGYYNEQFF.

The CDR3 reads CASSREGEAFF. In DNA, the CDR3 is TGTGCCAGCAGCCGAGAGGGGGAAGCTTTCTTT. V and J are TRBV5-5 and TRBJ1-1, with TRBD1 as a possible D gene (5 bases). The CDR3 is 11 residues long. Germline assignment: CDR1 SGHKS and CDR2 YYEKEE (reference sequence). Trimming shortened V by 4 bases and J by 8 bases, and 9 bases separated the two germline ends.

This clonotype appeared a few times. The chain recombines TRBV7-8 with TRBJ2-4; 7 bases fit TRBD2. The V gene's germline CDR1 is SGHVS and CDR2 FQNEAQ. CDR3 length: 16 residues. J was trimmed by 5 bases and V by 5 bases; bases with no gene match: 12. This CDR3 reads CASSRDARERENIQYF. The CDR3 bases are TGTGCCAGCAGCCGAGACGCGCGGGAGAGGGAAAACATTCAGTACTTC.

The J gene is TRBJ2-7, the V gene TRBV5-1; 10 bases are a match to TRBD1. The germline V gene has CDR1 SGHRS and CDR2 YFSETQ. With V trimmed by 3 bases and J by 5 bases, 5 bases remained unmatched. CDR3 size: 14 residues. CDR3 amino acids: CASSWGQGINEQYF. The CDR3 DNA sequence: TGCGCCAGCAGCTGGGGACAGGGGATCAACGAGCAGTACTTC.

The chain employs TRBV27 and TRBJ2-7; a weak D match, TRBD2 (7 bases). V was cut by 5 bases and J by 6 bases, with 17 bases left in between. CDR3 size: 14 residues. Looked up from germline, CDR1 is MNHEY and CDR2 is SMNVEV (reference sequence). The CDR3 coding sequence is TGTGCCAGCAGTCACGGACTAGAAGGGGGCGAGCAGTACTTC. It encodes CASSHGLEGGEQYF.

The chain is built from TRBV4-2 and TRBJ2-7, with 13 bases matching TRBD2. CDR3 length equals 19 residues. Looked up from germline, CDR1 is LGHNA and CDR2 is YNFKEQ. The junction had 10 bases not matched to a gene; V was cut back by 1 base and J by 1 base. The CDR3 DNA is TGTGCCAGCAGCCAAGTAGGGCGACTAGCGGGGGGTATGTCCTACGAGCAGTACTTC. Its translation is CASSQVGRLAGGMSYEQYF.

This clonotype was picked up a small number of times. The chain uses TRBV11-2 and TRBJ2-1; D may be TRBD1 (5 bases). Germline loops: CDR1 SGHAT, CDR2 FQNNGV. The CDR3 is 18 amino acids. Trimming removed 2 bases from V and 4 bases from J, with 21 bases in between. The chain's CDR3 is CASSLTSPLDNEYNEQFF. The CDR3 nucleotides are TGTGCCAGCAGCTTAACTTCCCCGTTGGACAATGAATACAATGAGCAGTTCTTC. Full variable domain (outside the CDR3, taken from reference TRBV11-2 and TRBJ2-1): EAGVAQSPRYKIIEKRQSVAFWCNPISGHATLYWYQQILGQGPKLLIQFQNNGVVDDSQLPKDRFSAERLKGVDSTLKIQPAKLEDSAVYLCASSLTSPLDNEYNEQFFGPGTRLTVL.

The rearrangement joins TRBV11-2 to TRBJ1-2; 8 nucleotides agree with TRBD1. The CDR3 totals 16 residues. Looked up from germline, CDR1 is SGHAT and CDR2 is FQNNGV. Unmatched junction bases numbered 6, after V lost 3 bases and J lost 0 bases. This chain's CDR3 is CASSFGQGLANYGYTF. DNA of the CDR3: TGTGCCAGCAGCTTCGGACAGGGCTTAGCTAACTATGGCTACACCTTC.

This chain uses TRBV5-1 with TRBJ2-7, with TRBD1 matching 8 bases. V was clipped by 6 bases and J by 7 bases; unmatched bases: 12. Germline values: CDR1 SGHRS, CDR2 YFSETQ. There are 14 residues in the CDR3. The CDR3 loop is CASTSNRGYNEQYF. DNA of the CDR3: TGCGCCAGCACAAGTAACAGGGGGTACAATGAGCAGTACTTC.

In this sample, this clonotype turned up a few times. The genes are TRBV20-1 and TRBJ2-7; possible D gene TRBD2, 6 bases. Germline V CDR1 and CDR2: DFQATT, SNEGSKA (reference sequence). This CDR3 is 13 amino acids long. Trimming cost V 0 bases and J 2 bases, with 8 bases left between them. In nucleotides, the CDR3 is TGCAGTGCTAGAGAGGGACTGCCCTACGAGCAGTACTTC. Translation: CSAREGLPYEQYF.

This clonotype was recorded a few times. This rearrangement joins TRBV4-2 to TRBJ1-6; D gene unclear. V gave up 0 bases and J gave up 9 bases, with 18 bases separating them. Germline CDR1 LGHNA, CDR2 YNFKEQ. CDR3 length equals 17 residues. CDR3 protein: CASSQDKSGSPASPLHF. The CDR3 DNA is TGTGCCAGCAGCCAAGACAAGAGTGGGTCACCAGCTTCACCCCTCCACTTT.

As for this clonotype: A read error may produce the germline difference seen at one junction end. V and J are TRBV7-2 and TRBJ2-1, with TRBD2 matching over 8 bases. The CDR3 runs to 15 residues. CDR1 is SGHTA and CDR2 is FQGNSA in the germline V gene. The chain's CDR3 is CAGSLRGTRVDEQFF. CDR3 nucleotides: TGTGCCGGCAGCTTAAGGGGGACTAGGGTGGATGAGCAGTTCTTC.

This clonotype is a singleton in its sample. The chain links TRBV21-1 to TRBJ1-5. TRBV21-1 is a pseudogene locus. The CDR3 has 14 residues. As DNA, the CDR3 is TGTGCCACTGAGGAGGCAGTAGAGGGTCAGCCCCAGCATTTT. Amino acid sequence: CATEEAVEGQPQHF.

The CDR3 nucleotides read TGTGCCAGCAGCGTAGATCCGGCGGGAGCTCCGGGCGAGCAGTACTTC. Its translation is CASSVDPAGAPGEQYF. The rearrangement joins TRBV9 to TRBJ2-7; 7 positions agree with TRBD2. V shed 0 bases and J 6 bases; nucleotides not matched to a gene: 12. The CDR3 covers 16 residues. Germline V gene data show CDR1 as SGDLS and CDR2 as YYNGEE.

The chain has TRBV18 and TRBJ2-1; D unresolved. CDR1 is KGHSH and CDR2 is LQKENI in the germline V gene. The length of the CDR3 is 15 residues. V was clipped by 5 bases and J by 6 bases, with 17 bases between them. The DNA of the CDR3 is TGTGCCAGCTCATTACGTGCGGTCCCGGGCAATGAGCAGTTCTTC. It specifies CASSLRAVPGNEQFF.

This rearrangement joins TRBV9 to TRBJ2-1; TRBD2 matches at 7 bases. CDR1 SGDLS and CDR2 YYNGEE come from the germline V gene. V shed 0 bases and J 9 bases; nucleotides not matched to a gene: 6. The CDR3 length is 14 residues. The CDR3 protein is CASSVAVGEGEQFF. The CDR3 coding sequence is TGTGCCAGCAGCGTAGCGGTGGGGGAGGGTGAGCAGTTCTTC.